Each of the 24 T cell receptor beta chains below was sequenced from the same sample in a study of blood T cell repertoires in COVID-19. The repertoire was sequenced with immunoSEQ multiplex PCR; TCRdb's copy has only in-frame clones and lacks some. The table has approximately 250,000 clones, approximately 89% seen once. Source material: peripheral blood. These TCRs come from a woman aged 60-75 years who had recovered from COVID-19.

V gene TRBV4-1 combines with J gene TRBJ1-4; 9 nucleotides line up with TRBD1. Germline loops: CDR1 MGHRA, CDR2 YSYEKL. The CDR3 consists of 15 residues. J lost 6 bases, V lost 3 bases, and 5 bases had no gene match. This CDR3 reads CASSQPRDRDEKLFF. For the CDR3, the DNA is TGCGCCAGCAGCCAGCCCCGGGACAGGGATGAAAAACTGTTTTTT.

The CDR3 region is CASHSNFGGSYEQYF. The CDR3 region has the DNA TGTGCCAGCCACTCGAATTTCGGGGGGTCCTACGAGCAGTACTTC. This rearrangement joins TRBV18 to TRBJ2-7; 7 nucleotides match TRBD2. This CDR3 has 15 amino acids. Germline CDR1 is KGHSH and CDR2 is LQKENI. The V and J ends lost 8 bases and 1 base, in that order; junction bases with no gene match: 11. Full variable domain (outside the CDR3, taken from reference TRBV18 and TRBJ2-7): NAGVMQNPRHLVRRRGQEARLRCSPMKGHSHVYWYRQLPEEGLKFMVYLQKENIIDESGMPKERFSAEFPKEGPSILRIQQVVRGDSAAYFCASHSNFGGSYEQYFGPGTRLTVT.

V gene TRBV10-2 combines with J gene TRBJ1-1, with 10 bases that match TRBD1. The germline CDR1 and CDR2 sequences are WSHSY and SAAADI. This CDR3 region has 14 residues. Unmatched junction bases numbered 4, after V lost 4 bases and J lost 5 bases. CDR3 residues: CASSVDRGQTEAFF. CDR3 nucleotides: TGCGCCAGCAGTGTAGACAGGGGGCAAACTGAAGCTTTCTTT.

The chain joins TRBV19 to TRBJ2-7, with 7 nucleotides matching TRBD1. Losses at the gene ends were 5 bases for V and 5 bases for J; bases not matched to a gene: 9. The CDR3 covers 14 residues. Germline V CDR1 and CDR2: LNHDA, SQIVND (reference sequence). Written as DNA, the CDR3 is TGTGCCAGTAGTTTCAACAGGGGTGTAGACGAGCAGTACTTC. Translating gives CASSFNRGVDEQYF.

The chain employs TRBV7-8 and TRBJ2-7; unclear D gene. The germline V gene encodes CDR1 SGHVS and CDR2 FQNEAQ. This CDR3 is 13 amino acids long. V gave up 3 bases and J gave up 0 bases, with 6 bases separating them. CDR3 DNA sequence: TGTGCCAGCAGCTTGCGGCCCTCCTACGAGCAGTACTTC. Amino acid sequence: CASSLRPSYEQYF. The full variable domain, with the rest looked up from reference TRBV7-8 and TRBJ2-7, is GAGVSQSPRYKVAKRGQDVALRCDPISGHVSLFWYQQALGQGPEFLTYFQNEAQLDKSGLPSDRFFAERPEGSVSTLKIQRTQQEDSAVYLCASSLRPSYEQYFGPGTRLTVT.

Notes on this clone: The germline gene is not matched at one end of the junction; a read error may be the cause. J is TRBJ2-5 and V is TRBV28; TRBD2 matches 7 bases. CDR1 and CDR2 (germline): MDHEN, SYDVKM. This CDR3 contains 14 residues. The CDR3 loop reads CASSASTSASGDHF. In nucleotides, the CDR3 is TGTGCCAGCAGCGCCTCTACCTCCGCCAGCGGGGACCACTTC.

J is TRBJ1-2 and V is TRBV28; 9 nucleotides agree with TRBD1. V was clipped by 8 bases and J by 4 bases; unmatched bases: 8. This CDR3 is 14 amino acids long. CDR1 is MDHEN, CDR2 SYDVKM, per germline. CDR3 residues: CASVSGTGIYGYTF. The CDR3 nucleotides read TGTGCCAGCGTCTCCGGGACAGGGATCTATGGCTACACCTTC.

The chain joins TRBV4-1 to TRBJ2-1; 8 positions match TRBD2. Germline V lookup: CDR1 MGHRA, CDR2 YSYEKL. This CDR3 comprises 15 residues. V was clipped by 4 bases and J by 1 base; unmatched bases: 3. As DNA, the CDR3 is TGCGCCAGCAGCCCTAGCGGGCCGTCCTACAATGAGCAGTTCTTC. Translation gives CASSPSGPSYNEQFF.

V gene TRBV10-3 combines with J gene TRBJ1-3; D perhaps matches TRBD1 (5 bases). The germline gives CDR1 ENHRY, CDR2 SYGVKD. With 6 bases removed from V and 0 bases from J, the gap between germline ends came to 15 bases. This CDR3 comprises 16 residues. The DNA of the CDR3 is TGTGCCATCAGGACAGCGAGCTTCAGCTCTGGAAACACCATATATTTT. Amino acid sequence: CAIRTASFSSGNTIYF.

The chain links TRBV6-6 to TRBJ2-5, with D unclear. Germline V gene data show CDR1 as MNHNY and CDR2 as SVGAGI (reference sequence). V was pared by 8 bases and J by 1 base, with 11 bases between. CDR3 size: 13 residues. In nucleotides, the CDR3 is TGTGCCAGCCTAAGTAGTAGCCAAGAGACCCAGTACTTC. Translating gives CASLSSSQETQYF.

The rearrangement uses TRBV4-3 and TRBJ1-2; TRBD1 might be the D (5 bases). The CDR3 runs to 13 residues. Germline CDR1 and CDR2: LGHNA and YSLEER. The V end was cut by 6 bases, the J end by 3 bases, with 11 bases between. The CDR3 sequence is CASSFRDDYGYTF. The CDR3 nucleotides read TGCGCCAGCAGTTTCAGGGATGACTATGGCTACACCTTC.

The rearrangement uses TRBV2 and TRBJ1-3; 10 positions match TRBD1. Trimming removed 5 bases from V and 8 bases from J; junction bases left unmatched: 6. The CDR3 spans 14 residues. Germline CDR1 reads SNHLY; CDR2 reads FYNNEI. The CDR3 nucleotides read TGTGCCAGCAGTCGGGACAGGGGATTTGACACCATATATTTT. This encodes CASSRDRGFDTIYF.

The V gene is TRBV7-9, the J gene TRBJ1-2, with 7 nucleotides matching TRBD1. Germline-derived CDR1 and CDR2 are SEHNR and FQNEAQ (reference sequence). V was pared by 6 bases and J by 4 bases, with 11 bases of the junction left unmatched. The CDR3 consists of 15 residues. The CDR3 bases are TGTGCCAGCAGGGGGGGACAGCAAACAGTCTATGGCTACACCTTC. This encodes CASRGGQQTVYGYTF.

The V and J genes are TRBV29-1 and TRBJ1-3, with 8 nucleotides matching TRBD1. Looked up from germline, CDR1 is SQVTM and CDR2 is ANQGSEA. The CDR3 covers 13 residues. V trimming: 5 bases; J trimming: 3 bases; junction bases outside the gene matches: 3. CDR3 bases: TGCAGCGTTTCTACAGGGGGTGGAAACACCATATATTTT. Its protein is CSVSTGGGNTIYF.

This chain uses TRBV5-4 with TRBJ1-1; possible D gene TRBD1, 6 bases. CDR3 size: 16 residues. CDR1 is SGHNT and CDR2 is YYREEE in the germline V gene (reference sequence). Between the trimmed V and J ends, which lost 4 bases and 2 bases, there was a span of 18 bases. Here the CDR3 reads CASSRGQTTINTEAFF. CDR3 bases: TGTGCCAGCAGCCGAGGACAGACTACAATAAACACTGAAGCTTTCTTT.

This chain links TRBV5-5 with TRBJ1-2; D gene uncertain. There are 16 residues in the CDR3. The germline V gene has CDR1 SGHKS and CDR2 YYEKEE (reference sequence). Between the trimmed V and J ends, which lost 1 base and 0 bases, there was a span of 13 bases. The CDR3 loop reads CASSLNSQYSNYGYTF. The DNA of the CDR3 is TGTGCCAGCAGCTTGAACAGCCAGTACTCTAACTATGGCTACACCTTC.

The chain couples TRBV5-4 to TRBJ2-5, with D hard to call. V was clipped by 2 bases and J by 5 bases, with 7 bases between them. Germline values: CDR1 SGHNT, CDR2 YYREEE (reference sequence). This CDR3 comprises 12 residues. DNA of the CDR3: TGTGCCAGCAGCTTCTTCAGGGAGACCCAGTACTTC. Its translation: CASSFFRETQYF.

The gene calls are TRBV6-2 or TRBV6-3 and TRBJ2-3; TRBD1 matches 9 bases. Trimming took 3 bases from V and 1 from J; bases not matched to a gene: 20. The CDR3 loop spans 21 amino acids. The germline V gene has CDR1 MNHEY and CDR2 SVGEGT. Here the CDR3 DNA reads TGTGCCAGCAGTTATCCCGCTTTCTTCGGGACAGGGAAGTTGGGCACAGATACGCAGTATTTT. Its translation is CASSYPAFFGTGKLGTDTQYF.

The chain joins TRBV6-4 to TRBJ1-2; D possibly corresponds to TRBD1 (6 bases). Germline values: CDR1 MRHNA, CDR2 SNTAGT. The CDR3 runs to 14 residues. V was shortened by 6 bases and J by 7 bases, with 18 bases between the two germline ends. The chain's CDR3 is CASRPTGFASGYTF. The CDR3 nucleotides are TGTGCCAGCAGGCCGACAGGATTCGCTTCTGGCTACACCTTC.

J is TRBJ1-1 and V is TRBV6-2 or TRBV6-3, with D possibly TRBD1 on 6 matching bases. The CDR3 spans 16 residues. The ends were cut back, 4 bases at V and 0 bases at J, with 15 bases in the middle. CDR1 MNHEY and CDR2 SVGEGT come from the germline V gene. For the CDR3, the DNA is TGTGCCAGCAGTTTCACCCGGGACATCTTGAACACTGAAGCTTTCTTT. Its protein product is CASSFTRDILNTEAFF.

The CDR3 nucleotides are TGTGCCAGCAGTCCGCTAAGTGAGCTCCTCCACTTT. Amino acid sequence: CASSPLSELLHF. This chain links TRBV28 with TRBJ1-6; D gene unclear. Germline loops: CDR1 MDHEN, CDR2 SYDVKM. The length of the CDR3 is 12 residues. With 5 bases removed from V and 15 bases from J, the gap between germline ends came to 14 bases. Together with reference TRBV28 and TRBJ1-6, the CDR3 gives the full variable domain: DVKVTQSSRYLVKRTGEKVFLECVQDMDHENMFWYRQDPGLGLRLIYFSYDVKMKEKGDIPEGYSVSREKKERFSLILESASTNQTSMYLCASSPLSELLHFGNGTRLTVT.

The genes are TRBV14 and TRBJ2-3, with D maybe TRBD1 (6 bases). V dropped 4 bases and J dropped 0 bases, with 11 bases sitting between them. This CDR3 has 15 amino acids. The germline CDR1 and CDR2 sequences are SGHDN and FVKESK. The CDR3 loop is CASSPVTGSTDTQYF. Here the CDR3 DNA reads TGTGCCAGCAGCCCTGTAACAGGGAGCACAGATACGCAGTATTTT.

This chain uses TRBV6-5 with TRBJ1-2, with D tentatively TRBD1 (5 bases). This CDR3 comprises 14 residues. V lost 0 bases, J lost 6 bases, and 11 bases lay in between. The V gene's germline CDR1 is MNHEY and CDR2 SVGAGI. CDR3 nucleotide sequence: TGTGCCAGCAGTTACTCTAAAGGGGTGCATGGCTACACCTTC. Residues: CASSYSKGVHGYTF.

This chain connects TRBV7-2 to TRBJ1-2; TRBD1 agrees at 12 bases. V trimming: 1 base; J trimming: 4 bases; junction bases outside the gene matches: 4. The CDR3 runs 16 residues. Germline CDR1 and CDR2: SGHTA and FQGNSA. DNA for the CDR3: TGTGCCAGCAGCTTAGGGGGGACAGGGGGCAGCTATGGCTACACCTTC. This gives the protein CASSLGGTGGSYGYTF.